These T cell receptor beta chains were read from a single sample in a study of shared clonotypes between healthy human individuals. TCRdb's copy holds only in-frame clones and misses some; the assay was immunoSEQ multiplex PCR. The table lists about 1.1 million clones, roughly 74% of them singletons, with 0.4% to 0.55% in the top ten. The sample taken for sequencing was memory CD4+ T cells from PBMCs. These TCRs come from a young man in good health. Some clones in this sample may be carry-over from other donors' samples. Each CDR3 is given with its conserved first and last residue. The D gene is left open where the match is weak. Clone size is given for some rows only: seen once, a few or many times, or a class if the clone is expanded.

clone_size: .
d_call: TRBD1
v_call: TRBV7-8
j_call: TRBJ2-7
cdr3_nt: TGTGCCAGCAGCCGGGACAGGGACGAGCAGTACTTC
cdr3_aa: CASSRDRDEQYF

clone_size: once
d_call: TRBD1
v_call: TRBV9
j_call: TRBJ1-2
cdr3_nt: TGTGCCAGCAGCGGACCGACAGGGGATGGCTACACCTTC
cdr3_aa: CASSGPTGDGYTF

clone_size: .
d_call: TRBD2
v_call: TRBV28
j_call: TRBJ2-7
cdr3_nt: TGTGCCAGCAGTTTCCAACTCGCGGGACTATCCTACGAGCAGTACTTC
cdr3_aa: CASSFQLAGLSYEQYF

clone_size: .
d_call: .
v_call: TRBV25-1
j_call: TRBJ1-2
cdr3_nt: TGTGCCAGCAGTGGAGGGCCGGGAGGCTACACCTTC
cdr3_aa: CASSGGPGGYTF

clone_size: .
d_call: .
v_call: TRBV11-2
j_call: TRBJ1-5
cdr3_nt: TGTGCCAGCAGCTTAGAAGCAAGCAATCAGCCCCAGCATTTT
cdr3_aa: CASSLEASNQPQHF

clone_size: .
d_call: .
v_call: TRBV19
j_call: TRBJ2-5
cdr3_nt: TGTGCCAGTAGTAGCCTCCTCGGCAGCCAAGAGACCCAGTACTTC
cdr3_aa: CASSSLLGSQETQYF

clone_size: few
d_call: TRBD2
v_call: TRBV20-1
j_call: TRBJ2-7
cdr3_nt: TGCAGTGCTCACCTAGCGGGAGGGGACTCCTTC
cdr3_aa: CSAHLAGGDSF

clone_size: .
d_call: .
v_call: TRBV7-2
j_call: TRBJ2-5
cdr3_nt: TGTGCCAGCAGCGAGCGGAGGGCAAGTGGAGAGACCCAGTACTTC
cdr3_aa: CASSERRASGETQYF

clone_size: .
d_call: TRBD1
v_call: TRBV25-1
j_call: TRBJ1-2
cdr3_nt: TGTGCCAGCAGTGATCCCAGGACAGGGGACTATGGCTACACCTTC
cdr3_aa: CASSDPRTGDYGYTF

clone_size: .
d_call: .
v_call: TRBV4-1
j_call: TRBJ2-1
cdr3_nt: TGCGCCAGCAGCCACGATCGGGTAAATGAGCAGTTCTTC
cdr3_aa: CASSHDRVNEQFF

clone_size: .
d_call: .
v_call: TRBV27
j_call: TRBJ2-1
cdr3_nt: TGTGCCAGCAGTTCCCCGGACTTGGGCCATGGTGAGCAGTTCTTC
cdr3_aa: CASSSPDLGHGEQFF

clone_size: .
d_call: .
v_call: TRBV28
j_call: TRBJ2-7
cdr3_nt: TGTGCCAGCAGTTTAAGACAGGACTACGAGCAGTACTTC
cdr3_aa: CASSLRQDYEQYF

clone_size: few
d_call: TRBD2
v_call: TRBV19
j_call: TRBJ2-3
cdr3_nt: TGTGCCAGTAGGCCCCTAGCGGGAGGCGCAGATACGCAGTATTTT
cdr3_aa: CASRPLAGGADTQYF

clone_size: few
d_call: .
v_call: TRBV6-5
j_call: TRBJ2-1
cdr3_nt: TGTGCCAGCAGAGACGCCGCAGTAGGCAATGAGCAGTTCTTC
cdr3_aa: CASRDAAVGNEQFF

clone_size: .
d_call: .
v_call: TRBV18
j_call: TRBJ2-5
cdr3_nt: TGTGCCAGCTCACCGAGACTTACAGGGCCTCGGACCGAGACCCAGTACTTC
cdr3_aa: CASSPRLTGPRTETQYF